These T cell receptor beta chains were read from a single sample in a study of blood T cell repertoires in COVID-19. TCRdb's copy holds only in-frame clones and misses some; the assay was immunoSEQ multiplex PCR. Here the sample spans 200,000 to 300,000 clones, approximately 90% being singletons. Source material: PBMCs or T cells enriched from blood (not recorded which). The source of these receptors is a man aged 50-60 years who had been exposed to COVID-19. Both conserved end residues are part of each CDR3.

TRBV7-6	CASSLVRGTDTQYF
TRBV19	CASSTNRPNQPQHF
TRBV7-9	CASSSDRGSGNTIYF
TRBV28	CASSSTGSNQPQHF
TRBV28	CASRGLKLASTDTQYF
TRBV5-4	CASSPGLAGGPRETQYF
TRBV15	CATKPGQLLNTEAFF
TRBV27	CASRYRGHLEGAPLHF
TRBV6-5	CASSYNGGGYGYTF
TRBV6-5	CASSSGQGGNQPQHF
TRBV24-1	CATSDPGLAGVREQFF
TRBV12-5	CASVPTGGRAEAFF
TRBV7-8	CASSLGRRGSNTEAFF
TRBV9	CATSKGGPDEQFF
TRBV6-5	CASSYFQGDTEAFF
TRBV5-1	CASRTRDTDSAFF
TRBV25-1	CASSDSGGENTIYF
TRBV27	CASSLSTGEVVTEAFF
TRBV6-6	CASSYSVGNQETQYF
TRBV5-1	CASSGQGAANEKLFF
TRBV19	CASSIVRGGFTDTQYF
TRBV28	CASIQGGASNQPQHF
TRBV19	CASRYQVNTEAFF
TRBV12-3/TRBV12-4	CASSLSRTGELFF
TRBV4-2	CASSPGVLEQFF
TRBV6-5	CASKDRGGSPLHF
TRBV5-1	CASSVTRLGNEQFF
TRBV28	CASEDRGRGYYGYTF
TRBV19	CASSIPSPTYGYTF
TRBV11-3	CASSLGATSGSYNEQFF
TRBV30	CAMEGGQGHQPQHF
TRBV5-1	CASSRQGVGDTQYF
TRBV4-2	CASSQGGTEIYNEQFF
TRBV7-6	CASSDRGNYGYTF
TRBV5-1	CASSLVKLAGGSNTGELFF
TRBV3-1/TRBV3-2	CASSQRHGETQYF
TRBV4-1	CASSQGEGGSYNSPLHF
TRBV3-1/TRBV3-2	CASSQVSSGGPGNEQFF
TRBV28	CASKNAGRTEAFF
TRBV5-6	CASSLVSGYTGELFF
TRBV9	CASSDRRGHPAVNEQFF